The present TCR beta chain was sequenced within a study of blood T cell repertoires in COVID-19. Across roughly 25 US areas, participants ranged in age from roughly 18 to 95 years. Germline CDR1 ENHRY, CDR2 SYGVKD. V lost 2 bases and J lost 6; bases outside the gene matches: 4. The CDR3 totals 14 residues. Original analysis: Amplification with reference gene primers provided the estimates of nucleated cell counts. Profiled with immunoSEQ multiplex PCR; TCRdb holds only in-frame clones, not every one. From that table come the V and J calls and clone size; the DNA was used to work out D and trimming. Here the sample spans more than 200,000 clones, roughly 89% being singletons.

This sequence was found in a woman aged 30 to 39 with acute COVID-19. The chain carries TRBV10-3 and TRBJ1-5, with TRBD1 matching over 7 bases. Sample: PBMCs or T cells enriched from blood (not recorded which). The CDR3 coding sequence is TGTGCCATCAGTGAGACAGGGGTAGGTCAGCCCCAGCATTTT. Protein sequence: CAISETGVGQPQHF.